Sequencing of this TCR beta chain was carried out in a study of T cell changes during pregnancy in multiple sclerosis. Sequencing was performed with immunoSEQ multiplex PCR; in TCRdb, only in-frame clones are kept and a portion is missing. This sample has approximately 100,000 clones; around 94% occur once, and the top ten carry 0.95% to 1.5%. V lost 3 bases and J 0 bases, leaving 12 bases between the germline ends. CDR3 length: 15 residues. The V gene's germline CDR1 is SGDLS and CDR2 YYNGEE. The material was peripheral blood, obtained in the second trimester of pregnancy. This clonotype originated in a female donor with multiple sclerosis, enrolled in a pregnancy study. The chain recombines TRBV9 with TRBJ1-2; D is unresolved. CDR3 sequence reads: CASSGRESTNYGYTF. Written as DNA, the CDR3 is TGTGCCAGCAGCGGCCGGGAATCCACTAACTATGGCTACACCTTC.